A single sample is the source of the 28 T cell receptor beta chains below, sequenced in a study of blood T cells in healthy people across ages. A second PCR of 7 to 11 cycles used a sample-barcoded 5' primer and a J-beta primer mix. TCRdb passed the 5' RACE reads through MiXCR, listing each CDR3 protein once. Seen here are hundreds of thousands of distinct CDR3 sequences, roughly 44% observed once, and the top ten hold around 21%. Sequencing was carried out using blood. These receptor sequences come from a man between 60 and 70 years old in good health.

The chain combines TRBV6-6 with TRBJ1-5; D not certain. Between the trimmed V and J ends, which lost 2 bases and 3 bases, there was a span of 8 bases. This CDR3 is built from 14 residues. Germline values: CDR1 MNHNY, CDR2 SVGAGI (reference sequence). The CDR3 bases are TGTGCCAGCAGTTACGTTGGTATCAATCAGCCCCAGCATTTT. This codes for CASSYVGINQPQHF.

The chain employs TRBV6-5 and TRBJ1-2, with D possibly matching TRBD1 (6 bases). CDR1 and CDR2 from the germline V gene are MNHEY and SVGAGI. Trimming took off 5 bases at V and 4 bases at J, with 14 bases between the two ends. This CDR3 has 14 amino acids. CDR3 DNA sequence: TGTGCCAGCAGTACAGGGACTCAAGTCTATGGCTACACCTTC. Translating it yields CASSTGTQVYGYTF.

This clonotype was counted ten times or more. V and J are TRBV4-3 and TRBJ2-1; tentative D call: TRBD1 (6 bases). Trimming shortened V by 2 bases and J by 8 bases, and 10 bases separated the two germline ends. Per the germline V gene, CDR1 is LGHNA and CDR2 is YSLEER. The length of the CDR3 is 13 residues. DNA of the CDR3: TGCGCCAGCAGCCAAAACAGGGCCGATGAGCAGTTCTTC. This codes for CASSQNRADEQFF.

The chain employs TRBV20-1 and TRBJ1-6; TRBD1 matches at 9 bases. Germline loops: CDR1 DFQATT, CDR2 SNEGSKA (reference sequence). Losses at the gene ends were 5 bases for V and 5 bases for J; bases not matched to a gene: 4. The CDR3 runs 14 residues. CDR3 bases: TGCAGTGCTGTTGGGGACAGGGATAATTCACCCCTCCACTTT. Translation gives CSAVGDRDNSPLHF.

This sequence joins TRBV28 and TRBJ2-5, with D possibly being TRBD1 (6 bases). This CDR3 is built from 13 residues. Germline-derived CDR1 and CDR2 are MDHEN and SYDVKM. The germline V and J ends were trimmed by 8 bases and 5 bases, with 15 bases remaining between them. The CDR3 sequence: CASSYPTGETQYF. DNA of the CDR3: TGTGCCAGCTCCTATCCCACAGGGGAGACCCAGTACTTC.

The V call is TRBV7-9, the J call TRBJ1-4; D is undetermined. The V gene lost 5 bases and the J gene lost 1 base, with 8 bases spanning the gap. The CDR3 loop spans 14 amino acids. Per the germline V gene, CDR1 is SEHNR and CDR2 is FQNEAQ (reference sequence). For the CDR3, the DNA is TGTGCCAGCAGCCCTACGGGAACTAATGAAAAACTGTTTTTT. Residues: CASSPTGTNEKLFF.

The rearrangement joins TRBV20-1 to TRBJ2-5, with 8 bases aligning to TRBD2. V lost 4 bases, J lost 4 bases, and 11 bases stayed unmatched. The germline CDR1 and CDR2 sequences are DFQATT and SNEGSKA (reference sequence). There are 15 residues in the CDR3. The CDR3 region is CSAIGGGTRPETQYF. CDR3 sequence (DNA): TGCAGTGCTATCGGCGGGGGGACCAGACCAGAGACCCAGTACTTC.

The J gene is TRBJ2-2, the V gene TRBV9, with a weak D call TRBD2 (5 bases). V gave up 3 bases and J gave up 7 bases, with 10 bases separating them. The germline gives CDR1 SGDLS, CDR2 YYNGEE. The CDR3 has 13 residues. CDR3 protein: CASSGTPLGELFF. In nucleotides, the CDR3 is TGTGCCAGCAGCGGGACTCCTCTCGGGGAGCTGTTTTTT.

The CDR3 DNA is TGCAGTGCTAGAGATCGCGTACATAGCAATCAGCCCCAGCATTTT. Translated, it gives CSARDRVHSNQPQHF. The chain joins TRBV20-1 to TRBJ1-5; D gene unclear. V was pared by 0 bases and J by 0 bases, with 9 bases between. The germline V gene encodes CDR1 DFQATT and CDR2 SNEGSKA (reference sequence). CDR3 length: 15 amino acids.

The chain combines TRBV20-1 with TRBJ2-4; maybe TRBD2 (6 bases). Trimming removed 3 bases at V and 13 bases at J, with 28 bases between. The germline gives CDR1 DFQATT, CDR2 SNEGSKA (reference sequence). The CDR3 sequence is 16 residues long. CDR3 DNA: TGCAGTGCTAGCACTAGACGACGGTCTAACCGCGGGGAGCAGTACTTC. Translation: CSASTRRRSNRGEQYF.

The chain uses TRBV20-1 and TRBJ2-7, with D uncertain. Germline V gives CDR1 DFQATT, CDR2 SNEGSKA (reference sequence). V gave up 4 bases and J gave up 0 bases, with 19 bases separating them. This CDR3 has 16 amino acids. The CDR3 reads CSAKATIGVSSYEQYF. The DNA for the CDR3 is TGCAGTGCTAAAGCGACGATTGGGGTCAGCTCCTACGAGCAGTACTTC.

V gene TRBV6-5 combines with J gene TRBJ2-3, with 11 bases aligning to TRBD2. After removal of 2 bases from V and 4 bases from J, the junction contained 8 bases not matched to a gene. Germline V gene sequence: CDR1 MNHEY, CDR2 SVGAGI. This CDR3 is built from 17 residues. In DNA, the CDR3 is TGTGCCAGCAGTTACACGACTAGCGGGGCTACCTCAGATACGCAGTATTTT. This gives the protein CASSYTTSGATSDTQYF.

The rearrangement joins TRBV6-2 or TRBV6-3 to TRBJ2-7; 7 bases align to TRBD1. The J segment lost 6 bases and the V segment lost 2 bases, leaving 7 bases of the junction unmatched. The CDR3 spans 14 residues. In germline, CDR1 is MNHEY, CDR2 SVGEGT. The CDR3 region is CASSYRATGSEQYF. The CDR3 DNA is TGTGCCAGCAGTTACCGGGCGACAGGGAGCGAGCAGTACTTC.

This clonotype was observed a handful of times. The rearrangement links TRBV7-2 to TRBJ2-7, with D uncertain. CDR3 length: 15 amino acids. The V gene lost 4 bases and the J gene lost 3 bases, with 16 bases spanning the gap. Germline V gene sequence: CDR1 SGHTA, CDR2 FQGNSA. CDR3 nucleotide sequence: TGTGCCAGCAGCTCCCCGGACCGTCTGGGCTACGAGCAGTACTTC. It is translated as CASSSPDRLGYEQYF.

The chain is built from TRBV29-1 and TRBJ2-7; 9 bases map to TRBD1. V shed 2 bases and J 4 bases; nucleotides not matched to a gene: 6. The CDR3 totals 14 residues. From germline, CDR1 is SQVTM and CDR2 ANQGSEA. The CDR3 spells CSVEQTGGPYEQYF. The CDR3 DNA reads TGCAGCGTTGAACAGACAGGGGGTCCATACGAGCAGTACTTC.

This clonotype appeared a few times. The J gene is TRBJ1-6, the V gene TRBV10-3; D may be TRBD1 (5 bases). This CDR3 contains 14 residues. Germline CDR1 is ENHRY and CDR2 is SYGVKD. Trimming pared 7 bases from V and 4 bases from J, leaving 11 bases between. The DNA for the CDR3 is TGTGCCATCAAACGGGGGGAGTATAATTCACCCCTCCACTTT. Amino acids: CAIKRGEYNSPLHF.

The sample holds many counts of this clonotype. The rearrangement joins TRBV2 to TRBJ2-5; D not resolved. Trimming shortened V by 1 base and J by 6 bases, and 0 bases separated the two germline ends. Germline V lookup: CDR1 SNHLY, CDR2 FYNNEI. CDR3 length equals 10 residues. The CDR3 reads CASSEETQYF. CDR3 sequence (DNA): TGTGCCAGCAGTGAAGAGACCCAGTACTTC.

This chain connects TRBV20-1 to TRBJ2-4, with 11 bases fitting TRBD1. In germline, CDR1 is DFQATT, CDR2 SNEGSKA (reference sequence). The J segment lost 7 bases and the V segment lost 6 bases, leaving 11 bases of the junction unmatched. This CDR3 comprises 15 residues. The CDR3 reads CSARNGQGASNIQYF. CDR3 nucleotides: TGCAGTGCCAGAAATGGACAGGGGGCATCGAACATTCAGTACTTC.

Of note for this clonotype: One end of the junction is discordant with germline, which a read error may explain. The genes are TRBV30 and TRBJ1-1; D call uncertain. Germline V gene sequence: CDR1 GTSNPN, CDR2 SVGIG (reference sequence). CDR3 length: 13 amino acids. CDR3 loop: CAWSLGQNAEAFF. The CDR3 region has the DNA TGTGCCTGGAGTCTAGGGCAGAACGCTGAAGCTTTCTTT.

This clonotype was recorded a few times. The chain couples TRBV5-1 to TRBJ2-7; tentative D call: TRBD1 (6 bases). Trimming left V 5 bases short and J 7 bases short, with 13 bases between. The germline gives CDR1 SGHRS, CDR2 YFSETQ. This CDR3 region has 12 residues. CDR3 coding DNA: TGCGCCAGCAGTCCCACAGGGTTGGAGCAGTACTTC. It codes for CASSPTGLEQYF.

The chain uses TRBV2 and TRBJ2-5, with 7 positions matching TRBD2. The junction had 7 bases not matched to a gene; V was cut back by 4 bases and J by 2 bases. CDR1 is SNHLY and CDR2 is FYNNEI in the germline V gene. The length of the CDR3 is 15 residues. The CDR3: CASSARRGDQETQYF. DNA for the CDR3: TGTGCCAGCAGTGCACGACGGGGGGATCAAGAGACCCAGTACTTC. Combining the CDR3 with reference TRBV2 and TRBJ2-5 gives the whole variable domain EPEVTQTPSHQVTQMGQEVILRCVPISNHLYFYWYRQILGQKVEFLVSFYNNEISEKSEIFDDQFSVERPDGSNFTLKIRSTKLEDSAMYFCASSARRGDQETQYFGPGTRLLVL.

The chain is built from TRBV11-3 and TRBJ2-1, with 10 nucleotides matching TRBD1. CDR3 length equals 16 residues. Germline CDR1 reads SGHNT; CDR2 reads YENEEA. The J segment lost 6 bases and the V segment lost 1 base, leaving 6 bases of the junction unmatched. The CDR3 here is CASSLVGTGALNEQFF. The CDR3 DNA reads TGTGCCAGCAGCTTAGTCGGGACAGGGGCTCTCAATGAGCAGTTCTTC. The whole variable domain, filled in from reference TRBV11-3 and TRBJ2-1, reads EAGVVQSPRYKIIEKKQPVAFWCNPISGHNTLYWYLQNLGQGPELLIRYENEEAVDDSQLPKDRFSAERLKGVDSTLKIQPAELGDSAVYLCASSLVGTGALNEQFFGPGTRLTVL.

The chain uses TRBV6-6 and TRBJ1-2; TRBD1 matches 7 bases. CDR1 and CDR2 (germline): MNHNY, SVGAGI (reference sequence). J gave up 2 bases and V 0 bases, and 3 bases lay outside the gene matches. The CDR3 spans 15 residues. The CDR3 sequence is CASSYSQGVNYGYTF. The DNA for the CDR3 is TGTGCCAGCAGTTACTCCCAGGGGGTGAACTATGGCTACACCTTC.

This rearrangement joins TRBV21-1 to TRBJ2-5. TRBV21-1 is recorded as a pseudogene. CDR3 length: 9 residues. CDR3 DNA sequence: TGTGCCAGCCAAGAGACCCAGTACTTC. Its translation: CASQETQYF.

This clonotype was seen a few times. The V gene is TRBV21-1, the J gene TRBJ1-2; TRBD1, the table's D call, was not compared with the DNA. TRBV21-1 is marked as a pseudogene. The CDR3 contains 16 residues. CDR3 amino acids: CASSKGRDRGGYGYTF. The DNA of the CDR3 is TGTGCCAGCAGCAAGGGTAGGGACAGGGGAGGCTATGGCTACACCTTC.

J is TRBJ2-5 and V is TRBV12-3 or TRBV12-4, with D tentatively TRBD1 (5 bases). Trimming left V 1 base short and J 1 base short, with 16 bases between. The CDR3 length is 17 residues. CDR3 DNA: TGTGCCAGCAGTTTAGAGGGTAGGGGCATCCCCCAAGAGACCCAGTACTTC. Amino acids: CASSLEGRGIPQETQYF.

This clonotype appeared a few times. This sequence joins TRBV12-3 or TRBV12-4 and TRBJ2-2; TRBD2 matches 13 bases. V lost 5 bases to trimming and J lost 3 bases; unmatched junction nucleotides: 9. The CDR3 has 18 amino acids. This chain's CDR3 is CASSPGTSGVADTGELFF. The CDR3 DNA follows: TGTGCCAGCAGTCCCGGGACTAGCGGGGTAGCGGACACCGGGGAGCTGTTTTTT.

The V and J genes are TRBV5-1 and TRBJ1-6, with TRBD1 matching 10 bases. The CDR3 has 13 amino acids. V trimming: 4 bases; J trimming: 11 bases; junction bases outside the gene matches: 3. Germline V gene sequence: CDR1 SGHRS, CDR2 YFSETQ. The CDR3 region is CASSTGQGAPLHF. For the CDR3, the DNA is TGCGCCAGCAGCACCGGACAGGGGGCACCCCTCCACTTT. Full variable domain (outside the CDR3, taken from reference TRBV5-1 and TRBJ1-6): KAGVTQTPRYLIKTRGQQVTLSCSPISGHRSVSWYQQTPGQGLQFLFEYFSETQRNKGNFPGRFSGRQFSNSRSEMNVSTLELGDSALYLCASSTGQGAPLHFGNGTRLTVT.